The present T cell receptor (beta chain) was sequenced within a study of immune evolution from preneoplasia to lung adenocarcinoma. Study-wide results and limits: T cell clonality was higher in KRAS-mutant than EGFR-mutant or wild-type nodules. Top clone frequencies peaked in normal lung, apparently declining through invasive adenocarcinoma.

CDR1 and CDR2 (germline): SGHRS, YFSETQ. The CDR3 length is 15 residues. Germline trimming cut 1 base from V and 3 bases from J; bases unmatched to any gene: 5. On this clone: What it binds is unknown.

Only in-frame clones appear in the TCRdb table, and some are missing; sequencing was by immunoSEQ multiplex PCR. The sample includes 15,000 or so clones, approximately 86% of them seen just once. This chain connects TRBV5-1 to TRBJ1-2; 8 positions match TRBD1. This sequence originates from a person aged 70 to 79 with invasive lung adenocarcinoma. The sequenced sample consisted of FFPE invasive lung adenocarcinoma tissue. The CDR3 region has the DNA TGCGCCAGCAGCTTGACCGGACAGGGAGACTATGGCTACACCTTC. Translation gives CASSLTGQGDYGYTF.